Listed below are T cell receptor beta chains from one sample, sequenced in a study of T cells in tuberculosis. Sequenced by immunoSEQ multiplex PCR; TCRdb stores in-frame clones only, minus some. The repertoire includes 25,000 to 35,000 clones, 92% of them detected once, and under 7% sits in the top ten. The sample in question was PBMCs, obtained at tuberculosis diagnosis. These receptor sequences come from an adult with tuberculosis. Each CDR3 is given with its conserved first and last residue. Each record gives: V gene, clone size, J gene, D gene, CDR3 protein. The D gene is left open where the match is weak. Rows give clone size only sometimes, using once, few, many, or a class for an expanded clone.

v_gene: TRBV30
abundance: .
j_gene: TRBJ1-3
d_gene: TRBD1
CDR3aa: CACSPGTAGNTIYF

v_gene: TRBV11-2
abundance: .
j_gene: TRBJ2-1
d_gene: TRBD2
CDR3aa: CASSLQRLAGGGEQFF

v_gene: TRBV2
abundance: few
j_gene: TRBJ2-3
d_gene: TRBD2
CDR3aa: CASKGPAGGGSTDTQYF

v_gene: TRBV5-1
abundance: .
j_gene: TRBJ2-7
d_gene: .
CDR3aa: CASSLTGSGWEQYF

v_gene: TRBV19
abundance: .
j_gene: TRBJ2-7
d_gene: .
CDR3aa: CASSMSGQPPYEQYF

v_gene: TRBV25-1
abundance: .
j_gene: TRBJ2-7
d_gene: TRBD1
CDR3aa: CASRRGREQYF

v_gene: TRBV2
abundance: .
j_gene: TRBJ2-7
d_gene: .
CDR3aa: CASTDSKSFFEQYF

v_gene: TRBV2
abundance: .
j_gene: TRBJ1-1
d_gene: .
CDR3aa: CASSVGGGTEAFF

v_gene: TRBV2
abundance: once
j_gene: TRBJ2-1
d_gene: .
CDR3aa: CASSEGRRYLGRNEQFF

v_gene: TRBV7-2
abundance: .
j_gene: TRBJ1-3
d_gene: .
CDR3aa: CASSSGHAAGNTIYF

v_gene: TRBV5-1
abundance: .
j_gene: TRBJ2-7
d_gene: TRBD1
CDR3aa: CASSLGTGYEQYF

v_gene: TRBV5-1
abundance: .
j_gene: TRBJ2-3
d_gene: TRBD1
CDR3aa: CASSKDRAADTQYF

v_gene: TRBV2
abundance: .
j_gene: TRBJ1-1
d_gene: TRBD1
CDR3aa: CASSPRDSLTEAFF

v_gene: TRBV28
abundance: .
j_gene: TRBJ2-3
d_gene: .
CDR3aa: CASSLGSPLSSTDTQYF

v_gene: TRBV13
abundance: .
j_gene: TRBJ2-6
d_gene: .
CDR3aa: CASKPLGAGANVLTF

v_gene: TRBV30
abundance: .
j_gene: TRBJ2-3
d_gene: TRBD2
CDR3aa: CAWSHGLAGNTDTQYF

v_gene: TRBV5-1
abundance: .
j_gene: TRBJ2-1
d_gene: TRBD2
CDR3aa: CASSLIPSGIGNEQFF

v_gene: TRBV2
abundance: .
j_gene: TRBJ2-7
d_gene: .
CDR3aa: CASSEEAAASYEQYF

v_gene: TRBV4-1
abundance: .
j_gene: TRBJ1-2
d_gene: .
CDR3aa: CASSQVRGQRTYGYTF

v_gene: TRBV11-2
abundance: .
j_gene: TRBJ2-7
d_gene: .
CDR3aa: CASSLSLQYF

v_gene: TRBV6-1
abundance: .
j_gene: TRBJ1-2
d_gene: .
CDR3aa: CASKKTDYGYTF

v_gene: TRBV27
abundance: .
j_gene: TRBJ2-7
d_gene: .
CDR3aa: CASHPGTLWGEQYF

v_gene: TRBV5-8
abundance: .
j_gene: TRBJ1-2
d_gene: .
CDR3aa: CASRGVRYGYTF

v_gene: TRBV2
abundance: .
j_gene: TRBJ1-1
d_gene: TRBD1
CDR3aa: CASRTGTSTEAFF

v_gene: TRBV30
abundance: .
j_gene: TRBJ1-2
d_gene: .
CDR3aa: CAWSLTEASNYGYTF

v_gene: TRBV6-4
abundance: .
j_gene: TRBJ1-5
d_gene: TRBD1
CDR3aa: CASSPDRGGQPQHF

v_gene: TRBV11-2
abundance: .
j_gene: TRBJ2-3
d_gene: TRBD1
CDR3aa: CASSRYRGGRTDTQYF

v_gene: TRBV7-8
abundance: .
j_gene: TRBJ1-5
d_gene: .
CDR3aa: CASSLSGVTGPNNQPQHF

v_gene: TRBV9
abundance: once
j_gene: TRBJ1-4
d_gene: .
CDR3aa: CASSVRGGSGEKLFF

v_gene: TRBV5-1
abundance: .
j_gene: TRBJ2-7
d_gene: .
CDR3aa: CASSRLESSSSYEQYF

v_gene: TRBV6-5
abundance: .
j_gene: TRBJ2-5
d_gene: TRBD1
CDR3aa: CASSYARTGGEGTQYF

v_gene: TRBV27
abundance: .
j_gene: TRBJ2-2
d_gene: .
CDR3aa: CASSSPLGLLAGGELFF

v_gene: TRBV27
abundance: .
j_gene: TRBJ1-1
d_gene: .
CDR3aa: CASSLFGITNTEAFF

v_gene: TRBV2
abundance: .
j_gene: TRBJ1-3
d_gene: .
CDR3aa: CASSGGGYSGNTIYF

v_gene: TRBV10-2
abundance: .
j_gene: TRBJ2-3
d_gene: .
CDR3aa: CASSRADTQYF

v_gene: TRBV19
abundance: .
j_gene: TRBJ2-7
d_gene: TRBD1
CDR3aa: CASSGRDRPHYEQYF

v_gene: TRBV27
abundance: .
j_gene: TRBJ1-1
d_gene: TRBD1
CDR3aa: CASSFIWTGSTGEAEAFF

v_gene: TRBV7-8
abundance: .
j_gene: TRBJ1-4
d_gene: .
CDR3aa: CASSLGGMAEKLFF

v_gene: TRBV7-2
abundance: .
j_gene: TRBJ2-2
d_gene: .
CDR3aa: CASSSLMGAGELFF